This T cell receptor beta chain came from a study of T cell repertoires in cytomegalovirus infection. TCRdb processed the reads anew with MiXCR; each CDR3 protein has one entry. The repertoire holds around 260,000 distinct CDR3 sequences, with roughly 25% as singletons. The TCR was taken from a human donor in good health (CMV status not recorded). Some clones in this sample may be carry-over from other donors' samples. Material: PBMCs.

In DNA, the CDR3 is TGTGCCAGCGGGCGGCGAACCGGGACTAGGTTCGGGGAGCTGTTTTTT. Its translation: CASGRRTGTRFGELFF. V gene TRBV6-8 combines with J gene TRBJ2-2, with 8 bases identical to TRBD2. J lost 7 bases, V lost 8 bases, and 15 bases had no gene match. The CDR3 spans 16 residues. Germline CDR1 and CDR2: MNHGY and SAAAGT.